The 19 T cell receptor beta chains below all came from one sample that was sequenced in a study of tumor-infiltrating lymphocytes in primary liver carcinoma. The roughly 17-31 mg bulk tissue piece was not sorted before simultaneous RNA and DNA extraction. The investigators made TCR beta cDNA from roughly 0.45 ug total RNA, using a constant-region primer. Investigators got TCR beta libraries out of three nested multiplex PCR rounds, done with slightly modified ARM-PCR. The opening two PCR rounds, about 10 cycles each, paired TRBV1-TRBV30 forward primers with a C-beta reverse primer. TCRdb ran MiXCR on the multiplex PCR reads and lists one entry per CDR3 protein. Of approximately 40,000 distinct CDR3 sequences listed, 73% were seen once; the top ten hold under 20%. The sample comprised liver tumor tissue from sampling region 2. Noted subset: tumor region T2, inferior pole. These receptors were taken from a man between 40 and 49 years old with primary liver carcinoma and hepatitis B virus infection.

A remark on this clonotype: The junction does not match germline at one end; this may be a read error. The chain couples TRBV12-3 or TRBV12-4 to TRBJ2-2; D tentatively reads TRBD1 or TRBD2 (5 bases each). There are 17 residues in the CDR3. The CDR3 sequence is CASSFKGSGSKTGELFF. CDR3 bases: TGTGCCAGCAGTTTCAAGGGGAGCGGTTCGAAGACCGGGGAGCTGTTTTTT.

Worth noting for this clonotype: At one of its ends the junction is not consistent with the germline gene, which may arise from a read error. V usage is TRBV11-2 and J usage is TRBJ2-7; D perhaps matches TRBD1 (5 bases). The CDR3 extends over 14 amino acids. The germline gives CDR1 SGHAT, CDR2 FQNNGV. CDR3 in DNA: TGTACCAGCAGCTCTAACAGGAACTCCTACGTGCAGTGCTTC. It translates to CTSSSNRNSYVQCF.

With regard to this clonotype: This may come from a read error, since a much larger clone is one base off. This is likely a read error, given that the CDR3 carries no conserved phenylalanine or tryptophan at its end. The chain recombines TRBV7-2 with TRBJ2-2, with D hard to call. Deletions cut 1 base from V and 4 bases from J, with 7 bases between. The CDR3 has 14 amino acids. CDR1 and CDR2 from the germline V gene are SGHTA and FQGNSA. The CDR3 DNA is TGTGCCAGCAGCTTAGGATGGGGCACCGGGGAGCTGTTTACT. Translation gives CASSLGWGTGELFT.

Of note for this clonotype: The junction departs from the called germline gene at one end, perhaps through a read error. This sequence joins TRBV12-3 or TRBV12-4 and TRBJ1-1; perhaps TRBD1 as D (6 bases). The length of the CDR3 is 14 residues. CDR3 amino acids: CASSFKGGNSEVFF. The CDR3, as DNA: TGTGCCAGCAGTTTTAAAGGGGGGAACTCTGAAGTTTTCTTT.

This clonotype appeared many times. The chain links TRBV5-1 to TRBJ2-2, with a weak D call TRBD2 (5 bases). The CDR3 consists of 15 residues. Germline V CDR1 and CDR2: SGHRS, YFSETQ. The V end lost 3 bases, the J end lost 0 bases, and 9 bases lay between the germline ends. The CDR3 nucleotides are TGCGCCAGCAGCTCGGCGGGTTCGAACACCGGGGAGCTGTTTTTT. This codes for CASSSAGSNTGELFF.

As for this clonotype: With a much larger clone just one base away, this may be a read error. In DNA form, the CDR3 reads TGCGCCGGCAGACCCGACATGAACATTGAAGCTTTCTTT. It codes for CAGRPDMNIEAFF. This sequence joins TRBV5-1 and TRBJ1-1; D unclear. CDR1 and CDR2 (germline): SGHRS, YFSETQ. This CDR3 is 13 amino acids long.

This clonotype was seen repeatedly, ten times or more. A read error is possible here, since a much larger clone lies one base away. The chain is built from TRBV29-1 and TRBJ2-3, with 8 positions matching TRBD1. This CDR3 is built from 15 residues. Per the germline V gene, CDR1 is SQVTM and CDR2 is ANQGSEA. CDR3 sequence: CSVEDFTGGTGTQYF. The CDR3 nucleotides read TGCAGCGTTGAAGATTTTACAGGGGGAACAGGTACGCAGTATTTT.

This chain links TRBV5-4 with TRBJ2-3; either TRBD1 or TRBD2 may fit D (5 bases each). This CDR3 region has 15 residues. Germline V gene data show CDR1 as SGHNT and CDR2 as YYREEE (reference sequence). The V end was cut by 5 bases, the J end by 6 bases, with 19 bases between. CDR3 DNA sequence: TGTGCCAGCAGGGTAGTGGGACGTCGCGGCGATACGCAGTATTTT. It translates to CASRVVGRRGDTQYF.

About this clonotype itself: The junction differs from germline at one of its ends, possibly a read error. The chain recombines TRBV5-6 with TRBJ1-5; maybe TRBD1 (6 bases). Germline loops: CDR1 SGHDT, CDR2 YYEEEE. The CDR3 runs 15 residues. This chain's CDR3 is CAGSPTWGGGQPQHF. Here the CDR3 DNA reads TGTGCCGGCAGCCCTACTTGGGGGGGCGGTCAGCCCCAGCATTTT.

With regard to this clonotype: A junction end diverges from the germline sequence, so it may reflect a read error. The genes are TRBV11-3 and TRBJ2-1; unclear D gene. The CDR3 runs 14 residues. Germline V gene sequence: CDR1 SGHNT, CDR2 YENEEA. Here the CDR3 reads CASSLGVPNHEQFF. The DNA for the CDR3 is TGTGCCAGCAGCTTAGGCGTCCCGAACCATGAGCAGTTCTTT.

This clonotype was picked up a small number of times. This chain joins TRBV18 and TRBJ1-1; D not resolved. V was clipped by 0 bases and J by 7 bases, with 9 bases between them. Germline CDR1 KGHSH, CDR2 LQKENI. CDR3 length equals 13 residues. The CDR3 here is CASSPPSVLEAFF. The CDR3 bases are TGTGCCAGCTCACCACCCTCCGTACTTGAAGCTTTCTTT. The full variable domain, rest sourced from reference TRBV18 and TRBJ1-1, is NAGVMQNPRHLVRRRGQEARLRCSPMKGHSHVYWYRQLPEEGLKFMVYLQKENIIDESGMPKERFSAEFPKEGPSILRIQQVVRGDSAAYFCASSPPSVLEAFFGQGTRLTVV.

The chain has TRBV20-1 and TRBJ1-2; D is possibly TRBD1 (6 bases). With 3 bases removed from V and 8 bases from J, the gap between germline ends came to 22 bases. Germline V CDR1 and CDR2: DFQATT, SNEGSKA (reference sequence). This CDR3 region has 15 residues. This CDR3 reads CSARDTGQPRWGYTF. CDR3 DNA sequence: TGCAGTGCTAGGGACACTGGACAGCCAAGGTGGGGCTACACCTTC.

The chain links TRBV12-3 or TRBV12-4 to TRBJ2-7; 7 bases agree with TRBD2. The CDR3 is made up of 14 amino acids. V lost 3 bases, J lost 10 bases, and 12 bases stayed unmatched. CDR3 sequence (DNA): TGTGCCAGCAGTTTGGGGGGGTTCTCGGGGGACCAGTACTTC. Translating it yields CASSLGGFSGDQYF.

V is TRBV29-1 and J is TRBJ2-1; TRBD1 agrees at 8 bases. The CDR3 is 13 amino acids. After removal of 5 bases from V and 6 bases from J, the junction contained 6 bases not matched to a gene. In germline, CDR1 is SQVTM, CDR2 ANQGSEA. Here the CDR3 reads CSVKQGASNEQFF. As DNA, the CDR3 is TGCAGCGTTAAGCAGGGGGCGTCCAATGAGCAGTTCTTC.

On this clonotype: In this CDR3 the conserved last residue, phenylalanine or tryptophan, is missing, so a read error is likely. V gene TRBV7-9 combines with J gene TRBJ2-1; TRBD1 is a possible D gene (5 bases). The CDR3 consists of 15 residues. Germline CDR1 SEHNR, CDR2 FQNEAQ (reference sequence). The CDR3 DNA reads TGTGCCTGCAGTGACAGTTTATCCGAAATCAATGAGCAGTTCTAC. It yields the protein CACSDSLSEINEQFY.

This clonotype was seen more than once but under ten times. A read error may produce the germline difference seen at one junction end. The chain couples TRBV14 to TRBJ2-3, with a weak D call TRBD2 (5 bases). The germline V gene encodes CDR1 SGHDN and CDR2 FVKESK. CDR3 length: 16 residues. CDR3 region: CARSQDSGLNTDTQYF. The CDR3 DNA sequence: TGTGCCAGGAGCCAAGATTCAGGACTCAACACGGATACGCAGTATTTT.

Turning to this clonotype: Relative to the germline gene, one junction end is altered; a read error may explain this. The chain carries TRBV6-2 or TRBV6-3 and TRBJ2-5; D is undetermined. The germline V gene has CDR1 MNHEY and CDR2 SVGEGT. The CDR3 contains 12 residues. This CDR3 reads CDSNNSQETQHF. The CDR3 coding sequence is TGTGACAGCAACAACAGCCAAGAGACCCAGCACTTC.

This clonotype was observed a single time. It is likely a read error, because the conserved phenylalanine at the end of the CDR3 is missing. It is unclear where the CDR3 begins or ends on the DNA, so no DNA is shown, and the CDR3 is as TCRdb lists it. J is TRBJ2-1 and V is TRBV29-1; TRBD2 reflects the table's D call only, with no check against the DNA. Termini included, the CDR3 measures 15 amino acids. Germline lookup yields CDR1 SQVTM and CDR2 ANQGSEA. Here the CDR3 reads CSVGLAGGFYNEHYL.

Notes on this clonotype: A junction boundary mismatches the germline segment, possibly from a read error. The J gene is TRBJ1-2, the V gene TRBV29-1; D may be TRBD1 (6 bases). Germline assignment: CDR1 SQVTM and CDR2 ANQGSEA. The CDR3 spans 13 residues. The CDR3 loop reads CSVLSGGAYSYTF. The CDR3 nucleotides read TGCAGCGTCCTATCTGGGGGCGCCTATAGCTACACCTTC.